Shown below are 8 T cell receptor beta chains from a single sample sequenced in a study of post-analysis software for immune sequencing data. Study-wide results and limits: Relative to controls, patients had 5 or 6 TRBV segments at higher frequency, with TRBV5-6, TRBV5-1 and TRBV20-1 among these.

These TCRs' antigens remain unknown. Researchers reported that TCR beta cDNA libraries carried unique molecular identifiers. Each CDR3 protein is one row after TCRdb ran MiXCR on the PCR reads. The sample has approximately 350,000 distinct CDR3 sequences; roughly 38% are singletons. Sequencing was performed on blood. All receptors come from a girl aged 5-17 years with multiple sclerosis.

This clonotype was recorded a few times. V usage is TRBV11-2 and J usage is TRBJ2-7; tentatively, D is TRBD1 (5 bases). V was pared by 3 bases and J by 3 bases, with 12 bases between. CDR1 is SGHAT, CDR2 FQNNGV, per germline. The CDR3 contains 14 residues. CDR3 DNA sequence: TGTGCCAGCAGCTTCCATCCTCAGGGCTACGAGCAGTACTTC. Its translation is CASSFHPQGYEQYF.

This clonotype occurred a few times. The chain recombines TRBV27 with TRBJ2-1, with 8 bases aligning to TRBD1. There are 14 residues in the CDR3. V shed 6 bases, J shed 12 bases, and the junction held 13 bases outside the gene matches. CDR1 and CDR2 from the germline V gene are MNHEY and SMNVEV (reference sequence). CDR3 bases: TGTGCCAGCAGCCTGGACAGGGTAGGGGTAGGGCAGTTCTTC. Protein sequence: CASSLDRVGVGQFF.

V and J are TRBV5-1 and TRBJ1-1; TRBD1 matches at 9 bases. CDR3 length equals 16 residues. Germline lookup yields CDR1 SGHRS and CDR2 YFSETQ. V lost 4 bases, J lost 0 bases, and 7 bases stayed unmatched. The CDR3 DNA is TGCGCCAGCAGCCCCCAACAGGGGGCAATGAACACTGAAGCTTTCTTT. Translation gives CASSPQQGAMNTEAFF.

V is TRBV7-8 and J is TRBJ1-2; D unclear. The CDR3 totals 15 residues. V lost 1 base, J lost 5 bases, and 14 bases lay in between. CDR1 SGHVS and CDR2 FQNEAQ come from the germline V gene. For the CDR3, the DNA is TGTGCCAGCAGCTTAGGTCAGCGTCAGTTATATGGCTACACCTTC. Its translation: CASSLGQRQLYGYTF.

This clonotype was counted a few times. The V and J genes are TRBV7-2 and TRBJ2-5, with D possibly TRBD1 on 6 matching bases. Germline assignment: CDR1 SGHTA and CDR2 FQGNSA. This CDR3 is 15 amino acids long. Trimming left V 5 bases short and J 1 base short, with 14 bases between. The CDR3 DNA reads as TGTGCCAGCAGCCCACAGGGTGGCCTCCAAGAGACCCAGTACTTC. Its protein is CASSPQGGLQETQYF.

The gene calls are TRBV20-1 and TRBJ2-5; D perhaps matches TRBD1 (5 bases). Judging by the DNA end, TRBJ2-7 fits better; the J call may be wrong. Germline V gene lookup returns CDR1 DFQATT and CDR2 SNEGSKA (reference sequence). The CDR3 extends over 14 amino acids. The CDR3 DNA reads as TGCAGTGCTACTCGACAGTTCGTGTCGGGCGAGCAGTACTTC. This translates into CSATRQFVSGEQYF.

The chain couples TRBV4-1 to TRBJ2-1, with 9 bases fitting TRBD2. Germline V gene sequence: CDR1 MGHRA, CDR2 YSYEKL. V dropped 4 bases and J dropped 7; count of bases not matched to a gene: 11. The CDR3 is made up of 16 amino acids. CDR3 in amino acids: CASSPLSAGGFNEQFF. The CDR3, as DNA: TGCGCCAGCAGCCCCCTGTCGGCGGGGGGGTTTAATGAGCAGTTCTTC.

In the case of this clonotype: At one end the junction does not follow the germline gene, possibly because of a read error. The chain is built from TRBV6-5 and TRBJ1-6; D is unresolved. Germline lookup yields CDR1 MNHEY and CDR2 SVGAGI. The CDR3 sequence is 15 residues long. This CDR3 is CASNKAGNRNLPLHF. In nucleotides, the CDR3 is TGTGCCAGCAACAAGGCCGGCAACCGGAATTTACCCCTCCACTTT.